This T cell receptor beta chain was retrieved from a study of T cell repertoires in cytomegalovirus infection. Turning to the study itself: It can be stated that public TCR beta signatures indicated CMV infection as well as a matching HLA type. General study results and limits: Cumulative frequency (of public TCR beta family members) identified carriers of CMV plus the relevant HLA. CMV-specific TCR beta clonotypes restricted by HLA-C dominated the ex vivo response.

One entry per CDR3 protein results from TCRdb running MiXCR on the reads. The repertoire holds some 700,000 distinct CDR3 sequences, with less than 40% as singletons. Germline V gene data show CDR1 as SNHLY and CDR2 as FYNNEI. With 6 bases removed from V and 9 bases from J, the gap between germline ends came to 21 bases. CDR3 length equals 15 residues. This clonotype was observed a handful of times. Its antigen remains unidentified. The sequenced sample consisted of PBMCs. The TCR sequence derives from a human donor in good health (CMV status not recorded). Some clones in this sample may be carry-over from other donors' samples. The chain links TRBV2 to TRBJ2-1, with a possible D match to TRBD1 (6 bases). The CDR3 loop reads CASSAGTLLAVEQFF. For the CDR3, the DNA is TGTGCCAGCAGCGCCGGGACACTTTTGGCGGTTGAGCAGTTCTTC.